What follows describes a single TCR beta chain. The antigen is undetermined. This sample was included in a study of OX40 agonist ivuxolimab in advanced cancers. Study context: Three partial responders included one hepatocellular carcinoma patient and two cutaneous melanoma patients.

Overall study results and limits: On average, CD8+ T cells had more expanded clones than CD4+. Blood T cells, both CD4+ and CD8+, expanded clonally by week 6 at 0.1 to 3.0 mg/kg.

The V gene's germline CDR1 is SGHTS and CDR2 YDEGEE. V dropped 5 bases and J dropped 4 bases, with 20 bases sitting between them. This CDR3 has 16 residues. Sequencing was performed with immunoSEQ multiplex PCR; in TCRdb, only in-frame clones are kept and a portion is missing. The sample includes roughly 80,000 clones, 90% to 95% of them seen just once. The sequences come from CD4+ or CD8+ T cells sorted from blood, collected in a trial of the OX40 agonist ivuxolimab. The clonotype comes from an adult with an advanced solid tumor such as melanoma, head and neck, liver or kidney cancer. V gene TRBV5-8 combines with J gene TRBJ2-3; TRBD1 is a possible D gene (6 bases). Here the CDR3 DNA reads TGTGCCAGCAGGGCGAAGGGACACCCGAGGGCAGATACGCAGTATTTT. Translating it yields CASRAKGHPRADTQYF.